This TCR beta chain was identified in a study of blood T cell repertoires in COVID-19. As for the study in general: Sample material is recorded as cDNA or gDNA derived from T cells, B-cell-depleted T cells, or PBMCs.

Repertoires were generated with immunoSEQ multiplex PCR, while TCRdb's copy carries only in-frame clones and drops some. The table has just over 350,000 clones, 86% seen once. Germline CDR1 and CDR2: SGHNT and YYREEE (reference sequence). CDR3 size: 17 residues. V shed 4 bases, J shed 4 bases, and the junction held 9 bases outside the gene matches. Patients of the Seattle cohort, enrolled during active infection, were followed longitudinally. The receptor was isolated from a woman aged 55-70 years with COVID-19, enrolled during active disease. Specimen: peripheral blood. V usage is TRBV5-4 and J usage is TRBJ2-1; 12 bases match TRBD2. In DNA form, the CDR3 reads TGTGCCAGCAGCCCCGGACTAGCGGGGTTAATATACAATGAGCAGTTCTTC. It yields the protein CASSPGLAGLIYNEQFF.